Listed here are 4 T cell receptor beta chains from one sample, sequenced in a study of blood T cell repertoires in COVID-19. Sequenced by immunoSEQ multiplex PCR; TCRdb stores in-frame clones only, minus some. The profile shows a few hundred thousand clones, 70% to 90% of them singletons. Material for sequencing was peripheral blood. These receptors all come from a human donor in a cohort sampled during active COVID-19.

CDR3 region: CASSPGLAREGYGYTF. The CDR3 nucleotides are TGTGCCAGCTCACCTGGATTAGCTAGGGAGGGCTATGGCTACACCTTC. V and J are TRBV18 and TRBJ1-2; D uncertain. The V end was cut by 3 bases, the J end by 4 bases, with 18 bases between. The CDR3 has 16 amino acids. Germline V CDR1 and CDR2: KGHSH, LQKENI.

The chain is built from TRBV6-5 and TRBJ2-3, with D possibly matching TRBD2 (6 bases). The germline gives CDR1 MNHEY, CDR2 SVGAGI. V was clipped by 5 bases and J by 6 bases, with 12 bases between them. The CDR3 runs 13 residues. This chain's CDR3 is CASSRDSADTQYF. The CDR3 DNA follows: TGTGCCAGCAGTCGGGACTCCGCCGATACGCAGTATTTT.

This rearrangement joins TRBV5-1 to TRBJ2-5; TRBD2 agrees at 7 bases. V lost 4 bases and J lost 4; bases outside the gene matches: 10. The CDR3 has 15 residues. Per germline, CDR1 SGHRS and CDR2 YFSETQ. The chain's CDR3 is CASSPGGGKGETQYF. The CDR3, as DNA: TGCGCCAGCAGCCCTGGGGGGGGGAAAGGAGAGACCCAGTACTTC.

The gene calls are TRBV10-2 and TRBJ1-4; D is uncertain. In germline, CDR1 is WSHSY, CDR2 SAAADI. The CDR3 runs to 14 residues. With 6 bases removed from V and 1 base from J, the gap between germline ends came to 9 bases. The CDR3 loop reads CASRAAGTNEKLFF. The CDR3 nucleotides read TGCGCCAGCAGGGCGGCGGGAACTAATGAAAAACTGTTTTTT.